The 10 T cell receptor beta chains presented below share a single source sample, sequenced in a study of shared clonotypes between healthy human individuals. The data were produced by immunoSEQ multiplex PCR, yet TCRdb's version contains in-frame clones alone and is incomplete. The table lists approximately 1.4 million clones, approximately 98% of them singletons. The sample was naive CD4+ T cells sorted from blood. Subset specified: CD45RA+ positively selected. The receptors originated from a man aged 25 to 45 in good health.

Here the CDR3 reads CATSTATTDTQYF. The CDR3, as DNA: TGTGCCACCAGCACAGCAACCACAGATACGCAGTATTTT. The chain uses TRBV15 and TRBJ2-3; D unresolved. Germline values: CDR1 LNHNV, CDR2 YYDKDF (reference sequence). V shed 4 bases and J shed 2 bases, with 7 bases lying between them. The CDR3 covers 13 residues.

The gene calls are TRBV5-1 and TRBJ2-7; D is possibly TRBD1 or TRBD2 (6 bases each). The CDR3 length is 16 residues. The V end lost 4 bases, the J end lost 2 bases, and 19 bases lay between the germline ends. Germline values: CDR1 SGHRS, CDR2 YFSETQ. The DNA of the CDR3 is TGCGCCAGCAGCCCCTTAGGGGGGCCGGGTCCCTACGAGCAGTACTTC. This encodes CASSPLGGPGPYEQYF.

The gene calls are TRBV5-1 and TRBJ1-1; D is undetermined. This CDR3 comprises 14 residues. Trimming removed 4 bases at V and 4 bases at J, with 14 bases between. Per the germline V gene, CDR1 is SGHRS and CDR2 is YFSETQ. In DNA form, the CDR3 reads TGCGCCAGCAGCGATACTCTAGGTGGCACTGAAGCTTTCTTT. It codes for CASSDTLGGTEAFF. Using reference TRBV5-1 and TRBJ1-1 for the parts outside the CDR3, the full variable domain is KAGVTQTPRYLIKTRGQQVTLSCSPISGHRSVSWYQQTPGQGLQFLFEYFSETQRNKGNFPGRFSGRQFSNSRSEMNVSTLELGDSALYLCASSDTLGGTEAFFGQGTRLTVV.

The gene calls are TRBV28 and TRBJ2-7; no clear D gene. This CDR3 contains 14 residues. V dropped 3 bases and J dropped 0 bases, with 9 bases sitting between them. The germline V gene has CDR1 MDHEN and CDR2 SYDVKM. The CDR3 here is CASSLYGSSYEQYF. The DNA of the CDR3 is TGTGCCAGCAGTTTGTACGGATCCTCCTACGAGCAGTACTTC.

The chain has TRBV28 and TRBJ2-1; D possibly corresponds to TRBD2 (6 bases). The germline CDR1 and CDR2 sequences are MDHEN and SYDVKM. Trimming took off 5 bases at V and 13 bases at J, with 15 bases between the two ends. The CDR3 loop spans 12 amino acids. The CDR3 spells CASSRLAADQFF. The CDR3 nucleotides read TGTGCCAGCAGTCGCTTAGCGGCTGACCAGTTCTTC.

The chain links TRBV5-6 to TRBJ1-1; perhaps TRBD1 as D (5 bases). The V gene lost 1 base and the J gene lost 5 bases, with 15 bases spanning the gap. CDR1 is SGHDT and CDR2 is YYEEEE in the germline V gene. The CDR3 consists of 15 residues. For the CDR3, the DNA is TGTGCCAGCAGCTTGCCGCCAACGGGGGGAACTGAAGCTTTCTTT. Protein sequence: CASSLPPTGGTEAFF.

J is TRBJ2-7 and V is TRBV7-6; no definite D call. In germline, CDR1 is SGHVS, CDR2 FNYEAQ. Trimming removed 1 base at V and 2 bases at J, with 9 bases between. This CDR3 has 14 residues. The CDR3 spells CASSLGVTTYEQYF. Written as DNA, the CDR3 is TGTGCCAGCAGCTTAGGTGTAACAACCTACGAGCAGTACTTC.

The genes are TRBV25-1 and TRBJ2-5, with D possibly being TRBD2 (5 bases). Trimming cost V 3 bases and J 0 bases, with 14 bases left between them. The CDR3 runs to 16 residues. CDR1 and CDR2 (germline): MGHDK, SYGVNS. The CDR3 spells CASSEGADWYQETQYF. The CDR3 DNA reads as TGTGCCAGCAGTGAGGGAGCGGATTGGTACCAAGAGACCCAGTACTTC.

The V call is TRBV2, the J call TRBJ2-7; a possible D gene is TRBD2 (5 bases). The CDR3 has 13 residues. V shed 4 bases and J shed 6 bases, with 13 bases lying between them. From germline, CDR1 is SNHLY and CDR2 FYNNEI. The CDR3 DNA sequence: TGTGCCAGCAGTGGCGGTGGCGGACTCGAGCAGTACTTC. It yields the protein CASSGGGGLEQYF.

The V and J genes are TRBV10-3 and TRBJ2-1; 10 positions match TRBD2. This CDR3 region has 12 residues. Trimming removed 9 bases from V and 7 bases from J; junction bases left unmatched: 3. CDR1 is ENHRY and CDR2 is SYGVKD in the germline V gene. CDR3 loop: CAMSGRGNEQFF. As DNA, the CDR3 is TGTGCCATGAGCGGGAGGGGGAATGAGCAGTTCTTC.